Detailed here is one TCR beta chain. Its antigen is not known. Repertoires were sampled repeatedly during chemoradiotherapy. The data stem from a study of chemoradiotherapy in HPV16-positive cancers. Study as a whole: Candidate HPV-specific T-cell clones and common TCR motifs came from functional assays in two HPV16-positive patients.

CDR1 and CDR2 from the germline V gene are LGHNA and YSLEER. V was shortened by 3 bases and J by 2 bases, with 14 bases between the two germline ends. The length of the CDR3 is 15 residues. The data were produced by immunoSEQ multiplex PCR, yet TCRdb's version contains in-frame clones alone and is incomplete. The data show about 7,800 clones, approximately 83% seen once. Notes on the study in general: The functional HPV-specific definition rests on just a couple of HPV16-positive patients. Candidate HPV-specific clones and E7-related TCR motifs grew in tumor during treatment.

The source of this sequence is a human donor with HPV-associated anogenital cancer. The material was blood, obtained from a patient who underwent chemoradiotherapy. The V gene is TRBV4-3, the J gene TRBJ2-7, with D unresolved. The CDR3 DNA reads TGCGCCAGCAGCCAGACCACAGAGCCTCCCTACGAGCAGTACTTC. Residues: CASSQTTEPPYEQYF.